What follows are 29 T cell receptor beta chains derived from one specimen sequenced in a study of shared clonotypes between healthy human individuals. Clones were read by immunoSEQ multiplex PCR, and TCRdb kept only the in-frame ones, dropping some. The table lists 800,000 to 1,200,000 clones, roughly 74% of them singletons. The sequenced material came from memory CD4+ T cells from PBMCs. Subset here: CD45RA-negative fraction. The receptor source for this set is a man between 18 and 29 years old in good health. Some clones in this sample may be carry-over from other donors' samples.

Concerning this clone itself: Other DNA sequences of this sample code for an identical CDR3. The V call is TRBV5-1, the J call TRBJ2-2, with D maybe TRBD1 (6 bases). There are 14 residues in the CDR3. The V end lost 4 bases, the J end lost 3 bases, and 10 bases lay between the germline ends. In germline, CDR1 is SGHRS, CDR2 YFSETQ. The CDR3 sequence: CASSEQGYTGELFF. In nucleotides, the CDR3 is TGCGCCAGCAGCGAACAGGGTTACACCGGGGAGCTGTTTTTT.

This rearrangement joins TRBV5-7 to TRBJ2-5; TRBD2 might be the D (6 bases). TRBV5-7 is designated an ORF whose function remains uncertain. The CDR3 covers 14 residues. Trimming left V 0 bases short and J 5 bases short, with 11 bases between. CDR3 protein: CASSLEGGEETQYF. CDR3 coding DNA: TGTGCCAGCAGCTTGGAGGGAGGTGAGGAGACCCAGTACTTC.

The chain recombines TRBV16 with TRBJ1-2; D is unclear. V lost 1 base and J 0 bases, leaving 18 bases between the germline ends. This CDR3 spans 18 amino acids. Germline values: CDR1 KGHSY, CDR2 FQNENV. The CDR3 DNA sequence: TGTGCCAGCAGCCAATTGATTTTTCTTCGGAGAGCTAACTATGGCTACACCTTC. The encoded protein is CASSQLIFLRRANYGYTF.

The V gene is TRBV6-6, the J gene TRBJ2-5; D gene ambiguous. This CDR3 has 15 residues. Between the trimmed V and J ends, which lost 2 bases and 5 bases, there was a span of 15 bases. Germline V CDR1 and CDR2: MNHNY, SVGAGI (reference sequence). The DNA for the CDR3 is TGTGCCAGCAGTTACCATGAGACTGCCCCGGAGACCCAGTACTTC. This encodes CASSYHETAPETQYF.

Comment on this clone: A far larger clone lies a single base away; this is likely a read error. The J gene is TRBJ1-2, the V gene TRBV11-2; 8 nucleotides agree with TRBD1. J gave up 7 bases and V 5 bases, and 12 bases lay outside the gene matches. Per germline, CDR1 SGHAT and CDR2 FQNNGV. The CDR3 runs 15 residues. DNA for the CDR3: TGTGCCAGCAGCGCCCAGGCTCAGGGGGCTGGTGGCTACACCTTC. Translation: CASSAQAQGAGGYTF.

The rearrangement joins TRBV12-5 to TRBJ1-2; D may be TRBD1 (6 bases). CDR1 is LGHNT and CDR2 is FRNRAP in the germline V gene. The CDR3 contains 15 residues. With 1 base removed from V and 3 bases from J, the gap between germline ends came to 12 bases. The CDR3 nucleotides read TGTGCTAGTGGTTTGGCCCCCGGGGGCGACTATGGCTACACCTTC. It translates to CASGLAPGGDYGYTF.

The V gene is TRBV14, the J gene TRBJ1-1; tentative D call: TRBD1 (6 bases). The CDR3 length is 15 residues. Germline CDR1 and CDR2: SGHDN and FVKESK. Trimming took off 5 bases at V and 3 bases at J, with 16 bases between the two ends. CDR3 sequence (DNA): TGTGCCAGCAGCTCCCAGGGGCGACGTGACACTGAAGCTTTCTTT. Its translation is CASSSQGRRDTEAFF.

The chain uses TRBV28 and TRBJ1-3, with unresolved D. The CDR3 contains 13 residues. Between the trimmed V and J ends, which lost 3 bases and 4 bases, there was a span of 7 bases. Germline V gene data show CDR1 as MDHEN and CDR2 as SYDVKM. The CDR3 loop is CASSLVRGNTIYF. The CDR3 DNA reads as TGTGCCAGCAGTTTGGTGCGCGGAAACACCATATATTTT.

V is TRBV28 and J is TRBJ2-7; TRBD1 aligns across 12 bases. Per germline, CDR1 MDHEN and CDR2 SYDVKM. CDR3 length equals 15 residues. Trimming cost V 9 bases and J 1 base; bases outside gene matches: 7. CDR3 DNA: TGTGCCAGTCTGGGACAGGGGGCTGAGTCCTACGAGCAGTACTTC. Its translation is CASLGQGAESYEQYF.

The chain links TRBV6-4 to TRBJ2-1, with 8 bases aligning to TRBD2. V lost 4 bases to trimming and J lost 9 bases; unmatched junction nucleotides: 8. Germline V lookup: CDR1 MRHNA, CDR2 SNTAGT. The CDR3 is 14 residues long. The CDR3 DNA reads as TGTGCCAGCAGTGTTCAAGCGGGAGTAGCTGAGCAGTTCTTC. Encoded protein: CASSVQAGVAEQFF.

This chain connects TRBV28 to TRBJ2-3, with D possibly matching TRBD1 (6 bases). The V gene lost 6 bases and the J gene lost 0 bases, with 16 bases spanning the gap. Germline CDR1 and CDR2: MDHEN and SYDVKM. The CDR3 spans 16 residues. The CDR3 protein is CASSQTGQSSTDTQYF. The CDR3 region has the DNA TGTGCCAGCAGCCAGACCGGACAGTCAAGCACAGATACGCAGTATTTT. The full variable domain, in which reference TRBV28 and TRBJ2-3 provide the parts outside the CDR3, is DVKVTQSSRYLVKRTGEKVFLECVQDMDHENMFWYRQDPGLGLRLIYFSYDVKMKEKGDIPEGYSVSREKKERFSLILESASTNQTSMYLCASSQTGQSSTDTQYFGPGTRLTVL.

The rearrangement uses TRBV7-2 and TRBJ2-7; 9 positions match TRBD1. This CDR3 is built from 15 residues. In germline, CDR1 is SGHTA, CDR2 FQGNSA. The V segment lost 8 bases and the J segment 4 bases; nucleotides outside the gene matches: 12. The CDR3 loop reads CASGYSGQGFYEQYF. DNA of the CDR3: TGTGCCAGCGGGTACTCGGGACAGGGTTTTTACGAGCAGTACTTC.

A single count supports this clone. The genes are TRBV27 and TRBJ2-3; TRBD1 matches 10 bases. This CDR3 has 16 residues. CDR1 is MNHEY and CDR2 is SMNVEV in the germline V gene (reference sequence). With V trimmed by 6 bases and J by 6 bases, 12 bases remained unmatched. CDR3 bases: TGTGCCAGCAGCCCCAGGGGGACAGGGGCGCTGGATACGCAGTATTTT. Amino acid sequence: CASSPRGTGALDTQYF.

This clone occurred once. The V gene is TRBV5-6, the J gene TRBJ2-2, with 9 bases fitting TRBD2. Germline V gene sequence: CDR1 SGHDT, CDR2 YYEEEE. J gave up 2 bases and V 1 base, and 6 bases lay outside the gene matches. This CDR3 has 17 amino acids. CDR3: CASSLMVSGGNTGELFF. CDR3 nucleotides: TGTGCCAGCAGCTTGATGGTTAGCGGGGGCAACACCGGGGAGCTGTTTTTT.

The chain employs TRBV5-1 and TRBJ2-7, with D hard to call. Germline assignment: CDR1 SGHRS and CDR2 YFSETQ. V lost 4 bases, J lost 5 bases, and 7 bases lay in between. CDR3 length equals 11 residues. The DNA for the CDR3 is TGCGCCAGCAGCCTCCGGGACGAGCAGTACTTC. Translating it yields CASSLRDEQYF.

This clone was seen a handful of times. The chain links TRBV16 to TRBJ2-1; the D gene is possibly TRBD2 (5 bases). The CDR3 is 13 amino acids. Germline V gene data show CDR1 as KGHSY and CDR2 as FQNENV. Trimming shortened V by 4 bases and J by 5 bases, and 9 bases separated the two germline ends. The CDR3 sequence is CASSRRGNNEQFF. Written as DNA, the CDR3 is TGTGCCAGCAGCCGTCGGGGAAACAATGAGCAGTTCTTC.

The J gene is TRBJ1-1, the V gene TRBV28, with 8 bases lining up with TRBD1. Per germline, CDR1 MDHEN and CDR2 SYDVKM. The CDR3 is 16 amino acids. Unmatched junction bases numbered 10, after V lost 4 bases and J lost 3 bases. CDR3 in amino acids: CASSYTGGTVDTEAFF. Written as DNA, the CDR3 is TGTGCCAGCAGTTACACAGGGGGGACAGTCGACACTGAAGCTTTCTTT. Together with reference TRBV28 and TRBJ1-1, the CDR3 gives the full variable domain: DVKVTQSSRYLVKRTGEKVFLECVQDMDHENMFWYRQDPGLGLRLIYFSYDVKMKEKGDIPEGYSVSREKKERFSLILESASTNQTSMYLCASSYTGGTVDTEAFFGQGTRLTVV.

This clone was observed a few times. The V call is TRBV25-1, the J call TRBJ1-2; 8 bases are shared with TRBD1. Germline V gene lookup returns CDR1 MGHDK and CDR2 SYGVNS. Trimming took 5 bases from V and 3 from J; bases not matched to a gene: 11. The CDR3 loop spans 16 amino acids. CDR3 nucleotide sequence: TGTGCCAGCAGTCCAGATTCCGGGACAGGAGACTATGGCTACACCTTC. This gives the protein CASSPDSGTGDYGYTF.

The CDR3 loop is CASSFAESTDTQYF. In nucleotides, the CDR3 is TGCGCCAGCAGCTTCGCGGAGAGCACAGATACGCAGTATTTT. This rearrangement joins TRBV5-1 to TRBJ2-3; D gene unclear. This CDR3 is built from 14 residues. Germline V gene sequence: CDR1 SGHRS, CDR2 YFSETQ. The V gene lost 2 bases and the J gene lost 0 bases, with 7 bases spanning the gap.

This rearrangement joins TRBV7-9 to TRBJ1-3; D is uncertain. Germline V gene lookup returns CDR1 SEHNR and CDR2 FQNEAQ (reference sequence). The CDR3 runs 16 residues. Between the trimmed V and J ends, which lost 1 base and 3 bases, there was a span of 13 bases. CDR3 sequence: CASSLGEGWVGNTIYF. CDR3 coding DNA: TGTGCCAGCAGCTTAGGTGAAGGATGGGTTGGAAACACCATATATTTT. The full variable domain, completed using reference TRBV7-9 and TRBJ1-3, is DTGVSQNPRHKITKRGQNVTFRCDPISEHNRLYWYRQTLGQGPEFLTYFQNEAQLEKSRLLSDRFSAERPKGSFSTLEIQRTEQGDSAMYLCASSLGEGWVGNTIYFGEGSWLTVV.

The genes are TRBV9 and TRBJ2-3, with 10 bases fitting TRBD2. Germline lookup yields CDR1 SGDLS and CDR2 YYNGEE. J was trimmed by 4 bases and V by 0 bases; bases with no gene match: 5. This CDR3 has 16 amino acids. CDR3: CASSVDITSGADTQYF. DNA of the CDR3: TGTGCCAGCAGCGTAGATATCACTAGCGGGGCAGATACGCAGTATTTT. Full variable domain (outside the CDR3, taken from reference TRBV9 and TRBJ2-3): DSGVTQTPKHLITATGQRVTLRCSPRSGDLSVYWYQQSLDQGLQFLIQYYNGEERAKGNILERFSAQQFPDLHSELNLSSLELGDSALYFCASSVDITSGADTQYFGPGTRLTVL.

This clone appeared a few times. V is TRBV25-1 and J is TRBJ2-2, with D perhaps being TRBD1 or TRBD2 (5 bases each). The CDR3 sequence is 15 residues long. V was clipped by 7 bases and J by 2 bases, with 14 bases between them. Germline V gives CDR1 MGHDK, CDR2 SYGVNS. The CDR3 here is CASKSGTANTGELFF. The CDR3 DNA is TGTGCCAGCAAGTCCGGGACGGCAAACACCGGGGAGCTGTTTTTT.

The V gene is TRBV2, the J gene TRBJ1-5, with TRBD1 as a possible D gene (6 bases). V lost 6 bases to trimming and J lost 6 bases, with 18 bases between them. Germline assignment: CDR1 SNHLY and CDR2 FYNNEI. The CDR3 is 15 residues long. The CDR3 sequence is CASRAGQSVAQPQHF. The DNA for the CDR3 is TGTGCCAGCAGAGCAGGACAGTCGGTAGCTCAGCCCCAGCATTTT. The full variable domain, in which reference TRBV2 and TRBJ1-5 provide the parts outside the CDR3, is EPEVTQTPSHQVTQMGQEVILRCVPISNHLYFYWYRQILGQKVEFLVSFYNNEISEKSEIFDDQFSVERPDGSNFTLKIRSTKLEDSAMYFCASRAGQSVAQPQHFGDGTRLSIL.

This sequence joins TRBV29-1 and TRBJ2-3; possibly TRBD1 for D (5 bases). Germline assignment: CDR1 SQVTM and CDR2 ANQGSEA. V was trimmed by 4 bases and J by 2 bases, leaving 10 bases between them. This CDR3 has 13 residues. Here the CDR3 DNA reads TGCAGCGTTGCCAGGGCAGACACAGATACGCAGTATTTT. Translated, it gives CSVARADTDTQYF.

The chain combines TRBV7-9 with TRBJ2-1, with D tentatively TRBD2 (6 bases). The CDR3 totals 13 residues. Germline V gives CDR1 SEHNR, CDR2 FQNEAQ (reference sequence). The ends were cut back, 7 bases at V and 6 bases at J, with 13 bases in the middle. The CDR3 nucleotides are TGTGCCAGCACCCTGTGGGGGGTCAATGAGCAGTTCTTC. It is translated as CASTLWGVNEQFF.

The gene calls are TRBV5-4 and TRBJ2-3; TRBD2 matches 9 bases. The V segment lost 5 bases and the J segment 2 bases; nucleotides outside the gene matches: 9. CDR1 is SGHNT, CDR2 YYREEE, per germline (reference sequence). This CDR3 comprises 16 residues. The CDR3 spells CASSQSGGRPTDTQYF. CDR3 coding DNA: TGTGCCAGCAGTCAAAGCGGGGGGCGGCCCACAGATACGCAGTATTTT.

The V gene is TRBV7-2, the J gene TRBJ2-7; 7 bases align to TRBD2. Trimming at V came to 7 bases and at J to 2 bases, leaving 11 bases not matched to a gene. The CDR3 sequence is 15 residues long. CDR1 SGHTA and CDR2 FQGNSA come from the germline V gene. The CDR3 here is CASTIAGGTTYEQYF. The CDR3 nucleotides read TGTGCCAGCACCATAGCCGGGGGGACCACCTACGAGCAGTACTTC. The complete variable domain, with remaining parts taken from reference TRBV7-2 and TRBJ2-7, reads GAGVSQSPSNKVTEKGKDVELRCDPISGHTALYWYRQSLGQGLEFLIYFQGNSAPDKSGLPSDRFSAERTGGSVSTLTIQRTQQEDSAVYLCASTIAGGTTYEQYFGPGTRLTVT.

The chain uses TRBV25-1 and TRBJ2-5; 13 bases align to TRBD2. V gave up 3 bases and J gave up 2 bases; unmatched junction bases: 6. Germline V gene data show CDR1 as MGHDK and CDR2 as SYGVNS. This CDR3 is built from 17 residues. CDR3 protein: CASSDTRGLAGQETQYF. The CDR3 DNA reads TGTGCCAGCAGTGACACACGGGGACTAGCGGGGCAAGAGACCCAGTACTTC.

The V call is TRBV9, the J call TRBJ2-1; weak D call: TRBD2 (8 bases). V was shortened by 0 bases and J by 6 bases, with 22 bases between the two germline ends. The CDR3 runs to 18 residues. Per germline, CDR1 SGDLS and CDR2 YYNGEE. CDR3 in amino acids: CASSVGQGRLARPNEQFF. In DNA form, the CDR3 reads TGTGCCAGCAGCGTAGGACAGGGCCGACTAGCGAGACCCAATGAGCAGTTCTTC.